Shown below are 5 T cell receptor beta chains from a single sample sequenced in a study of cytomegalovirus exposure and HLA in healthy donors. With 60 Vbeta and 13 Jbeta primers, the PCR was carried out. TCRdb's copy holds only in-frame clones and misses some; the assay was immunoSEQ multiplex PCR. The sample has about 110,000 clones, roughly 72% seen once. The source material was PBMCs. Receptor source: a man aged 25 to 45 in good health and CMV-seronegative.

The rearrangement joins TRBV15 to TRBJ2-3; D unclear. The V end was cut by 3 bases, the J end by 4 bases, with 8 bases between. There are 13 residues in the CDR3. CDR1 and CDR2 (germline): LNHNV, YYDKDF (reference sequence). The CDR3 loop reads CATSRELADTQYF. CDR3 coding DNA: TGTGCCACCAGCAGGGAGCTCGCAGATACGCAGTATTTT.

The rearrangement joins TRBV4-1 to TRBJ1-1, with no clear D. V was pared by 4 bases and J by 2 bases, with 14 bases between. This CDR3 contains 15 residues. Per germline, CDR1 MGHRA and CDR2 YSYEKL. CDR3 loop: CASSPTVTGNTEAFF. The DNA for the CDR3 is TGCGCCAGCAGCCCCACAGTAACGGGAAACACTGAAGCTTTCTTT.

This chain connects TRBV7-3 to TRBJ2-6; D uncertain. V was cut by 6 bases and J by 0 bases, with 3 bases left in between. Per germline, CDR1 SGHTA and CDR2 FQGTGA. CDR3 length equals 13 residues. The CDR3 DNA sequence: TGTGCCAGCAGTAGCTCTGGGGCCAACGTCCTGACTTTC. It translates to CASSSSGANVLTF.

The chain links TRBV9 to TRBJ2-1, with D perhaps TRBD1 (6 bases). The CDR3 spans 15 residues. CDR1 SGDLS and CDR2 YYNGEE come from the germline V gene. Deletions cut 7 bases from V and 8 bases from J, with 22 bases between. The CDR3 protein is CASQRGPARGHEQFF. CDR3 coding DNA: TGTGCCAGCCAACGCGGTCCCGCCAGGGGCCATGAGCAGTTCTTC. The variable domain in full, completed from reference TRBV9 and TRBJ2-1, reads DSGVTQTPKHLITATGQRVTLRCSPRSGDLSVYWYQQSLDQGLQFLIQYYNGEERAKGNILERFSAQQFPDLHSELNLSSLELGDSALYFCASQRGPARGHEQFFGPGTRLTVL.

The CDR3 DNA reads as TGTGCCAGCAGCCAGGGGGACAGGGCGGGCACAGATACGCAGTATTTT. It codes for CASSQGDRAGTDTQYF. V and J are TRBV5-4 and TRBJ2-3, with 9 bases lining up with TRBD1. Per germline, CDR1 SGHNT and CDR2 YYREEE (reference sequence). This CDR3 has 16 residues. The V and J ends lost 4 bases and 1 base, in that order; junction bases with no gene match: 7. Variable domain in full (rest from reference TRBV5-4 and TRBJ2-3): ETGVTQSPTHLIKTRGQQVTLRCSSQSGHNTVSWYQQALGQGPQFIFQYYREEENGRGNFPPRFSGLQFPNYSSELNVNALELDDSALYLCASSQGDRAGTDTQYFGPGTRLTVL.